The source of this TCR beta chain is a study of cytomegalovirus exposure and HLA in healthy donors. Notes on the study in general: A later analysis linked a missense variant in DCLRE1C to the trimming of TCR beta V and J genes. Among TCR beta chains of equal frequency, HLA-associated ones were more clonally expanded in a later analysis.

The CDR3 extends over 12 amino acids. Germline V gene data show CDR1 as SGHTA and CDR2 as FQGNSA. Trimming shortened V by 5 bases and J by 2 bases, and 5 bases separated the two germline ends. The donors (healthy individuals) were bone marrow donors. Both 60 Vbeta primers and 13 Jbeta primers went into the PCR. In the authors' methods: Later, an analysis found roughly 80 million unique TCR beta chains, and approximately 10 million of these were shared. Method: immunoSEQ multiplex PCR; TCRdb's copy keeps in-frame clones and lacks some. V, J and clone size were drawn from that table, and D and trimming were deduced from the DNA. The profile covers some 79,000 clones, with around 68% appearing a single time and approximately 16% taken by the ten largest. Regarding this clone: What it binds is unknown.

This sequence originates from a middle-aged woman in good health and CMV-seropositive. Sequences were obtained from PBMCs. The chain combines TRBV7-2 with TRBJ2-3; no clear D gene. The CDR3 loop reads CASSLYTDTQYF. The CDR3 nucleotides are TGTGCCAGCAGCCTGTACACAGATACGCAGTATTTT. The variable domain in full, completed from reference TRBV7-2 and TRBJ2-3, reads GAGVSQSPSNKVTEKGKDVELRCDPISGHTALYWYRQSLGQGLEFLIYFQGNSAPDKSGLPSDRFSAERTGGSVSTLTIQRTQQEDSAVYLCASSLYTDTQYFGPGTRLTVL.